The present T cell receptor beta chain was sequenced within a study of graft-versus-host responses after intestinal transplantation. Method: immunoSEQ multiplex PCR; TCRdb's copy keeps in-frame clones and lacks some. The table records about 100,000 clones, about 90% of them present only once. On this clone itself: Its specificity is not known.

The CDR3 is 16 amino acids. V lost 6 bases and J lost 6; bases outside the gene matches: 15. Germline assignment: CDR1 MDHEN and CDR2 SYDVKM. The J gene is TRBJ2-7, the V gene TRBV28, with TRBD1 matching over 9 bases. Sequencing used unstimulated CD4+ T cells sorted from spleen or lymph node cells, obtained before transplant. The sequence was collected from a human donor who was the organ donor for an intestinal transplant. The CDR3 DNA is TGTGCCAGCAGCCCTCATGGACAGGGGAGGGGGGTCGAGCAGTACTTC. As protein: CASSPHGQGRGVEQYF.